The 12 T cell receptor beta chains below all came from one sample that was sequenced in a study of T cell responses to AZD1222 COVID-19 vaccine. Assay: immunoSEQ multiplex PCR; the TCRdb copy retains only in-frame clones and omits some. This table has 57,000 or so clones, about 70% appearing once. The sequences come from peripheral blood, collected on day 0 of AZD1222 vaccination. These receptors all stem from an adult in good health.

This sequence joins TRBV6-6 and TRBJ1-1, with 8 positions matching TRBD1. The trim removed 6 bases at V and 4 bases at J, leaving 7 bases unmatched. The CDR3 length is 14 residues. CDR1 and CDR2 from the germline V gene are MNHNY and SVGAGI (reference sequence). The CDR3 sequence is CASRLDRGGTEAFF. The CDR3 nucleotides are TGTGCCAGCAGGCTCGACAGGGGAGGCACTGAAGCTTTCTTT.

The chain uses TRBV28 and TRBJ1-1, with D perhaps TRBD1 (5 bases). The CDR3 runs 15 residues. Per the germline V gene, CDR1 is MDHEN and CDR2 is SYDVKM. V was cut by 6 bases and J by 1 base, with 15 bases left in between. This CDR3 is CASSPGGAANTEAFF. CDR3 in DNA: TGTGCCAGCAGCCCGGGCGGGGCAGCGAACACTGAAGCTTTCTTT. The full variable domain, completed using reference TRBV28 and TRBJ1-1, is DVKVTQSSRYLVKRTGEKVFLECVQDMDHENMFWYRQDPGLGLRLIYFSYDVKMKEKGDIPEGYSVSREKKERFSLILESASTNQTSMYLCASSPGGAANTEAFFGQGTRLTVV.

V usage is TRBV7-8 and J usage is TRBJ1-2; 8 bases agree with TRBD1. Germline V lookup: CDR1 SGHVS, CDR2 FQNEAQ. The CDR3 length is 13 residues. Germline trimming cut 5 bases from V and 10 bases from J; bases unmatched to any gene: 9. CDR3 protein: CASSNRTGFVYTF. CDR3 in DNA: TGTGCCAGCAGCAACAGGACAGGGTTTGTCTACACCTTC.

The chain carries TRBV9 and TRBJ1-1, with D uncertain. Trimming stripped 4 bases from V and 5 bases from J, with 12 bases between. This CDR3 is built from 13 residues. The germline gives CDR1 SGDLS, CDR2 YYNGEE. The CDR3, as DNA: TGTGCCAGCAGCCCCACCGTTCGGACTGAAGCTTTCTTT. It is translated as CASSPTVRTEAFF.

This chain links TRBV3-1 (or the pseudogene TRBV3-2) with TRBJ1-2; TRBD1 matches at 11 bases. Germline CDR1 LGHDT, CDR2 YNNKEL (reference sequence). CDR3 length: 13 amino acids. Losses at the gene ends were 8 bases for V and 3 bases for J; bases not matched to a gene: 2. CDR3 nucleotide sequence: TGTGCCAGCCGGACAGGGGGCGACTATGGCTACACCTTC. Protein sequence: CASRTGGDYGYTF.

The rearrangement uses TRBV29-1 and TRBJ1-2; D unresolved. The CDR3 sequence is 12 residues long. The V and J ends lost 7 bases and 2 bases respectively, with 11 bases between them. CDR1 and CDR2 from the germline V gene are SQVTM and ANQGSEA. CDR3 nucleotides: TGCAGCGGGGGATCAGGAAACTATGGCTACACCTTC. Protein product: CSGGSGNYGYTF.

The rearrangement uses TRBV7-9 and TRBJ2-3; 7 bases line up with TRBD1. V lost 5 bases, J lost 3 bases, and 5 bases stayed unmatched. The CDR3 loop spans 14 amino acids. CDR1 is SEHNR, CDR2 FQNEAQ, per germline (reference sequence). CDR3 nucleotides: TGTGCCAGCAGCATGACAGGGTTTACAGATACGCAGTATTTT. It translates to CASSMTGFTDTQYF.

The rearrangement joins TRBV7-3 to TRBJ2-5; 12 nucleotides line up with TRBD2. The CDR3 has 14 amino acids. From germline, CDR1 is SGHTA and CDR2 FQGTGA. V was pared by 8 bases and J by 2 bases, with 3 bases of the junction left unmatched. The CDR3 here is CASATSGGQETQYF. CDR3 DNA: TGTGCCAGCGCAACTAGCGGGGGGCAAGAGACCCAGTACTTC. The entire variable domain, with the rest obtained from reference TRBV7-3 and TRBJ2-5, is as follows: GAGVSQTPSNKVTEKGKYVELRCDPISGHTALYWYRQSLGQGPEFLIYFQGTGAADDSGLPNDRFFAVRPEGSVSTLKIQRTERGDSAVYLCASATSGGQETQYFGPGTRLLVL.

The chain joins TRBV2 to TRBJ2-5; D is unresolved. V lost 8 bases and J lost 0, with 10 bases in between. The germline gives CDR1 SNHLY, CDR2 FYNNEI. CDR3 size: 13 residues. CDR3 amino acids: CASDGRYQETQYF. As DNA, the CDR3 is TGTGCCAGCGACGGACGCTACCAAGAGACCCAGTACTTC.

J is TRBJ2-2 and V is TRBV7-8, with 7 bases fitting TRBD2. This CDR3 contains 14 residues. Trimming at V came to 3 bases and at J to 3 bases, leaving 1 base not matched to a gene. CDR1 and CDR2 (germline): SGHVS, FQNEAQ. The CDR3 DNA sequence: TGTGCCAGCAGCTTCGGGGGGTACACCGGGGAGCTGTTTTTT. Translating it yields CASSFGGYTGELFF.

The gene calls are TRBV6-6 and TRBJ1-5; 7 bases map to TRBD1. The germline V gene encodes CDR1 MNHNY and CDR2 SVGAGI (reference sequence). CDR3 length: 15 residues. The V gene end was trimmed by 4 bases and the J gene end by 1 base; junction bases not matched to a gene: 4. CDR3 residues: CASSSQQGSNQPQHF. CDR3 DNA: TGTGCCAGCAGTTCGCAACAGGGGAGCAATCAGCCCCAGCATTTT.

The chain links TRBV5-4 to TRBJ2-6; the match to TRBD1 covers 7 bases. V shed 4 bases, J shed 6 bases, and the junction held 7 bases outside the gene matches. The CDR3 length is 15 residues. Germline lookup yields CDR1 SGHNT and CDR2 YYREEE (reference sequence). The CDR3 DNA is TGTGCCAGCAGCCCATCGACAGGGCAGGCCAACGTCCTGACTTTC. Encoded protein: CASSPSTGQANVLTF.